Only one count was recorded for the clone carrying this T cell receptor (beta chain). No antigen is known for it. These data originate in a study of cytomegalovirus exposure and HLA in healthy donors. Study observations and caveats: TCR beta chains numbering about 160 were designated cytomegalovirus-associated. Later on, analysis showed that most CMV-associated TCR beta chains appeared to be HLA-restricted. In an earlier analysis, productive rearrangement rates for most beta V segments clustered near 90% or 30%. It was only CMV serostatus that was available as immune exposure information.

The PCR was carried out with 60 Vbeta primers and 13 Jbeta primers. TCRdb's copy holds only in-frame clones and misses some; the assay was immunoSEQ multiplex PCR. The table includes some 100,000 clones, about three quarters detected once. Germline CDR1 is GTSNPN and CDR2 is SVGIG (reference sequence). The V gene end was trimmed by 3 bases and the J gene end by 5 bases; junction bases not matched to a gene: 7. CDR3 length equals 13 residues. This clonotype was sampled from a woman in her thirties or forties in good health and CMV-seropositive. Sequenced: PBMCs. The V and J genes are TRBV30 and TRBJ2-7; TRBD1 aligns across 7 bases. As DNA, the CDR3 is TGTGCCTGGAGAAAGAAGGGGGCACACGAGCAGTACTTC. Translating gives CAWRKKGAHEQYF. The variable domain in full, completed from reference TRBV30 and TRBJ2-7, reads SQTIHQWPATLVQPVGSPLSLECTVEGTSNPNLYWYRQAAGRGLQLLFYSVGIGQISSEVPQNLSASRPQDRQFILSSKKLLLSDSGFYLCAWRKKGAHEQYFGPGTRLTVT.